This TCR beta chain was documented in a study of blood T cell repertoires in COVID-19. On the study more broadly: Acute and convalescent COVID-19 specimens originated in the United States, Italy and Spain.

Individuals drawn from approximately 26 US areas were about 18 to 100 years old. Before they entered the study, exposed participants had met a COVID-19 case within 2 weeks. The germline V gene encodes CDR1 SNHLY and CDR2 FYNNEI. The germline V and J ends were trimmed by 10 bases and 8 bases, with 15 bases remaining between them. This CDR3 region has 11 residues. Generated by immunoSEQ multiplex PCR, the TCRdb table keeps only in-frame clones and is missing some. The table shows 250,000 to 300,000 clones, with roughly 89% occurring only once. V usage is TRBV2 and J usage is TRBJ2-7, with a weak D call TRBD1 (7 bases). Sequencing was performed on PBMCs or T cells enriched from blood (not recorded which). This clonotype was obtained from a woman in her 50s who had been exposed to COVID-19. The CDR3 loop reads CATSGGSKQYF. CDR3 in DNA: TGTGCCACCTCAGGGGGGAGTAAGCAGTACTTC.